This entry describes one TCR beta chain. The antigen remains undetermined. Barcoded TCR alpha and TCR beta cDNA libraries with UMIs came from 5'RACE using constant-segment primers. Each CDR3 protein is one row after TCRdb ran MiXCR on the 5' RACE reads. Of 200,000 to 250,000 distinct CDR3 sequences in the sample, approximately 16% are singletons; the top ten hold 3% to 4.5%. These data belong to a study of T-cell memory formation after mild COVID-19. About the research overall: For the most part, TCR clusters were specific to one donor.

Germline loops: CDR1 SQVTM, CDR2 ANQGSEA. The CDR3 runs to 12 residues. The V end was cut by 3 bases, the J end by 10 bases, with 12 bases between. Points from the study as a whole: Clones contracting across day 15 to 85 had a balanced CD4/CD8 profile; later expanding clones leaned CD4+.

The sequence was collected from a man aged 18 to 35 who had mild COVID-19 (a few samples of this study predate the infection). Cell type and time point are not known. The sequenced sample was PBMCs or a T cell subset sorted from them (not recorded which). This sequence joins TRBV29-1 and TRBJ1-4; D is perhaps TRBD1 (5 bases). CDR3 sequence: CSVDYGGGKLFF. Written as DNA, the CDR3 is TGCAGCGTTGATTACGGGGGTGGAAAACTGTTTTTT.